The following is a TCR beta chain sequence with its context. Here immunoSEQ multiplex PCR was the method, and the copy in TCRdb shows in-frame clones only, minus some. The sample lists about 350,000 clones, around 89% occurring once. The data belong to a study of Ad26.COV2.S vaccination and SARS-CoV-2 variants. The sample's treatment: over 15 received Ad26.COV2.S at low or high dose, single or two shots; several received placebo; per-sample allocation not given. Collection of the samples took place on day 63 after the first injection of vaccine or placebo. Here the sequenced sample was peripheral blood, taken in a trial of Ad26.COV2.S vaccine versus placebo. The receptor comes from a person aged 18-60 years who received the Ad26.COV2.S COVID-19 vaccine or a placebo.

CDR3 nucleotides: TGTGCCAGCAGCCCTGGACTAGCGGGAGGGCCGGGAAAAAACGAGCAGTACTTC. It codes for CASSPGLAGGPGKNEQYF. The genes are TRBV5-4 and TRBJ2-7; 15 nucleotides match TRBD2. CDR1 and CDR2 (germline): SGHNT, YYREEE (reference sequence). After removal of 4 bases from V and 5 bases from J, the junction contained 13 bases not matched to a gene. The CDR3 is 18 residues long.